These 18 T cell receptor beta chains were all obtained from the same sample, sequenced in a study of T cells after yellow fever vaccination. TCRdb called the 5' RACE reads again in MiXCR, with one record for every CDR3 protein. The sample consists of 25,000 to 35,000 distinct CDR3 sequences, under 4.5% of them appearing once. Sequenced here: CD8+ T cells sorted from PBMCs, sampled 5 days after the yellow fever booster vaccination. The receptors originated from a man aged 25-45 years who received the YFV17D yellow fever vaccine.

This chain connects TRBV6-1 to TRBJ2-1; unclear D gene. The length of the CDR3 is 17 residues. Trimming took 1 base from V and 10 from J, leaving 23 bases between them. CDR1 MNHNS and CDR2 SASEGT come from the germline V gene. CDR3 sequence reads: CASSEVEFSTVNDEQFF. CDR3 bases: TGTGCCAGCAGTGAAGTTGAATTCTCTACAGTCAATGACGAGCAGTTCTTC.

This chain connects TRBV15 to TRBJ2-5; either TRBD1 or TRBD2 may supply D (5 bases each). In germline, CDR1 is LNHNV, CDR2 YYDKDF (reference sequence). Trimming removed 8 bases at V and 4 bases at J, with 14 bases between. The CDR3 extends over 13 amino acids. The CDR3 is CATGAGAVETQYF. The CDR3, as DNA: TGTGCCACCGGGGCGGGCGCCGTAGAGACCCAGTACTTC. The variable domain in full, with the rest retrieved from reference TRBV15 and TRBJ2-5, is DAMVIQNPRYQVTQFGKPVTLSCSQTLNHNVMYWYQQKSSQAPKLLFHYYDKDFNNEADTPDNFQSRRPNTSFCFLDIRSPGLGDTAMYLCATGAGAVETQYFGPGTRLLVL.

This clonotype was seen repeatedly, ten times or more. DNA of the CDR3: TGTGCCAGCAGTCCGACCCATAGCGGGGGCGGGGACGAGCAGTACTTC. Translated, it gives CASSPTHSGGGDEQYF. The gene calls are TRBV6-5 and TRBJ2-7; 9 bases are shared with TRBD2. V was clipped by 5 bases and J by 5 bases; unmatched bases: 13. CDR1 and CDR2 (germline): MNHEY, SVGAGI. This CDR3 contains 16 residues.

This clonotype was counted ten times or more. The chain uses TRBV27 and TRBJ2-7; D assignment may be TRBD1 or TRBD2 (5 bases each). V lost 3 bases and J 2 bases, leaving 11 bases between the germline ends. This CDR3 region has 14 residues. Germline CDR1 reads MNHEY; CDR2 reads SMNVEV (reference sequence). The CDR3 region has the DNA TGTGCCAGCAGTTTGGGAAGGGGAGCCTACGAGCAGTACTTC. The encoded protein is CASSLGRGAYEQYF.

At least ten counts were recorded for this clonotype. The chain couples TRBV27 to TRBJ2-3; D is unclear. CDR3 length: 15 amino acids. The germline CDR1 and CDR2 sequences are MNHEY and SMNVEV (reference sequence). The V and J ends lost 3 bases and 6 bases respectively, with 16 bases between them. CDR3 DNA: TGTGCCAGCAGTTTTAGATTGGGTTTGGTGGATACGCAGTATTTT. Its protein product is CASSFRLGLVDTQYF.

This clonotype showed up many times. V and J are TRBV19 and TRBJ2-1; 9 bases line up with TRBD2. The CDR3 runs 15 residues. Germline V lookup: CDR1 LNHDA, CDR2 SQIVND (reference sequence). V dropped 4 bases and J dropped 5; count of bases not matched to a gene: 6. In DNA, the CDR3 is TGTGCCAGTAGTACGACTAGCGGTTTAAACAATGAGCAGTTCTTC. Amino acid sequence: CASSTTSGLNNEQFF.

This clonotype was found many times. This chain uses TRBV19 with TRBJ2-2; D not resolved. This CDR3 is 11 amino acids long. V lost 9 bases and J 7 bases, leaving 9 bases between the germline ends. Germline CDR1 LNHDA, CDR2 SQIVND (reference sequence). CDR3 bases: TGTGCCAGCACGGGCAACGGGGAGCTGTTTTTT. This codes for CASTGNGELFF.

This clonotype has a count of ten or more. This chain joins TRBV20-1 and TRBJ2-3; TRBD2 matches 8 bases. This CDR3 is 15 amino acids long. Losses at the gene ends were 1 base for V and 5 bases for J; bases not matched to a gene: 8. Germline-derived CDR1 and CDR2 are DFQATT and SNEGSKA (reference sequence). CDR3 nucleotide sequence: TGCAGTGCTAGAGCCCAGCGGGAGTTTGTAGATACGCAGTATTTT. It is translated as CSARAQREFVDTQYF.

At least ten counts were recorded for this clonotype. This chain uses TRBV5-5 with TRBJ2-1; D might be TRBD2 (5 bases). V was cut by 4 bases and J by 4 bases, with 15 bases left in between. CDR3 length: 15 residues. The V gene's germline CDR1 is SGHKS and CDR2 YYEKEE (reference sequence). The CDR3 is CASSERAGPYNEQFF. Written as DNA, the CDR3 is TGTGCCAGCAGCGAGAGGGCAGGACCTTACAATGAGCAGTTCTTC.

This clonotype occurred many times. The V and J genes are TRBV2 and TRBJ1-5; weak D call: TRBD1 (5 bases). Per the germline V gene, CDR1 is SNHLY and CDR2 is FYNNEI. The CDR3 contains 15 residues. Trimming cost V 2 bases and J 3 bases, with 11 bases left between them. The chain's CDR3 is CASSERGPPNQPQHF. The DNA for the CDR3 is TGTGCCAGCAGTGAAAGGGGCCCCCCCAATCAGCCCCAGCATTTT.

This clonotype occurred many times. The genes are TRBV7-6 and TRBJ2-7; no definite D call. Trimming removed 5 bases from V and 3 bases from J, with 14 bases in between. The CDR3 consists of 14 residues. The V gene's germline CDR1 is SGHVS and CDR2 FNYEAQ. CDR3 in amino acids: CASSARTESYEQYF. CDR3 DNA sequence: TGTGCCAGCAGCGCCCGGACGGAGAGCTACGAGCAGTACTTC.

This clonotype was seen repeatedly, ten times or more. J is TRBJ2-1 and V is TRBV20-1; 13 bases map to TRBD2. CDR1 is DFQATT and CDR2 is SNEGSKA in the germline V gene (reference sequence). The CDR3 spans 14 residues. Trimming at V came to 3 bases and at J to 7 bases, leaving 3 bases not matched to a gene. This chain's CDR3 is CSARTSGRRNEQFF. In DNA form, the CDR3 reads TGCAGTGCTAGGACTAGCGGGAGGCGGAATGAGCAGTTCTTC.

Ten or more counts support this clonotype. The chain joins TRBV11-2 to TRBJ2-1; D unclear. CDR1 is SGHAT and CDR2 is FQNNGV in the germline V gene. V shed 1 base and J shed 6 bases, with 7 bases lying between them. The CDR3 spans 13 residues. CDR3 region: CASSLVPLNEQFF. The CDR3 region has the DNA TGTGCCAGCAGCTTAGTGCCCCTCAATGAGCAGTTCTTC.

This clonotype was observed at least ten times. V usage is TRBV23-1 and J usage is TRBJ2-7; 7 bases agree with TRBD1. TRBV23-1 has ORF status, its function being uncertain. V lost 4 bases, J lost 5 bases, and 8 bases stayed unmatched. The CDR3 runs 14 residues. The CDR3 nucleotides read TGCGCCAGCAGTCTGGACAGGAGGTCCAACGAGCAGTACTTC. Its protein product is CASSLDRRSNEQYF.

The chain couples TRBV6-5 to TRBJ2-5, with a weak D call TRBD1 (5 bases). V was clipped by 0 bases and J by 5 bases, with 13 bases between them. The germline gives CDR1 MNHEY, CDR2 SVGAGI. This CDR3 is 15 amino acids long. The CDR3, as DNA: TGTGCCAGCAGTTACTCTGGGGCGATACAGGAGACCCAGTACTTC. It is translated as CASSYSGAIQETQYF.

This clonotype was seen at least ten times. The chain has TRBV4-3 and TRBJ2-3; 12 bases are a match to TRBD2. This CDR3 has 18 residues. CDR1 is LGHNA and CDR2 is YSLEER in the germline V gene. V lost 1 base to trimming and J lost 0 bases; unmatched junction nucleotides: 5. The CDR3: CASSQGLAGVGSTDTQYF. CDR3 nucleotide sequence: TGCGCCAGCAGCCAAGGACTAGCGGGAGTAGGGAGCACAGATACGCAGTATTTT.

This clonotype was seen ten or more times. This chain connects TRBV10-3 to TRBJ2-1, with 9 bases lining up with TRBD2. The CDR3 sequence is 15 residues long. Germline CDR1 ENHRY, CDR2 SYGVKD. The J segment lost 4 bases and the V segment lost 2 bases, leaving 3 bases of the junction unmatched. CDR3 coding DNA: TGTGCCATCAGTGAGGCGGGAGGGACTTACAATGAGCAGTTCTTC. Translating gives CAISEAGGTYNEQFF.

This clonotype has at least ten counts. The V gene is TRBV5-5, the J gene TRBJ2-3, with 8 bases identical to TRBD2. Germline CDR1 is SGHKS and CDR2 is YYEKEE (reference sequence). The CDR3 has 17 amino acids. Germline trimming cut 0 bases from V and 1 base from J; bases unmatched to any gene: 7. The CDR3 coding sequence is TGTGCCAGCAGCTTGGACCGAGCGGGAGATGGCACAGATACGCAGTATTTT. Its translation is CASSLDRAGDGTDTQYF.